A selection of T cell receptor beta chains follows, all from one sample in a study of blood T cell repertoires in COVID-19. Clones were sequenced by immunoSEQ multiplex PCR, and TCRdb holds only the in-frame ones, with some missing. The sample carries about 240,000 clones, around 86% recorded once. Sample: peripheral blood. The receptors come from a woman aged 65 to 85 with active or convalescent COVID-19. Each CDR3 is given with its conserved first and last residue. Fields, in order: clone size, D gene, J gene, V gene, CDR3 DNA, CDR3 protein. A D gene is named only where the DNA matches it firmly. Part of the rows lack a size; the others show once, few, many or a class for expanded clones.

>once|TRBD2|TRBJ2-5|TRBV24-1
TGTGCCACCAGTGATGTTCTGAGCGGGGGAGGGGAGACCCAGTACTTC
CATSDVLSGGGETQYF
>.|.|TRBJ1-2|TRBV7-3
TGTGCCAGCAGCTCGGGATTTGACTATGGCTACACCTTC
CASSSGFDYGYTF
>.|.|TRBJ2-6|TRBV5-8
TGTGCCAGCAGCTTGGGACAGAGTAGCTCTGGGGCCAACGTCCTGACTTTC
CASSLGQSSSGANVLTF
>.|TRBD1|TRBJ2-5|TRBV10-3
TGTGCCATCGGGACAGAGAAACAAGAGACCCAGTACTTC
CAIGTEKQETQYF
>.|.|TRBJ1-2|TRBV20-1
TGTCAGGGCTCCGGGGGCTACACCTTC
CQGSGGYTF
>.|.|TRBJ2-1|TRBV5-1
TGCGCCAGCACCACGACAGGCTGGCACAATGAGCAGTTCTTC
CASTTTGWHNEQFF
>.|.|TRBJ1-2|TRBV4-1
TGCGCCAGCAGCCAAGATAAAAGGGGTTGGGGCTACACCTTC
CASSQDKRGWGYTF
>.|TRBD1|TRBJ2-1|TRBV7-9
TGTGCCAGCAGCTTGACAGGGGCGCGGAATGAGCAGTTCTTC
CASSLTGARNEQFF
>once|.|TRBJ2-3|TRBV5-4
TGTGCCAGCAGCTTGGCCGGCGGGGATACGCAGTATTTT
CASSLAGGDTQYF
>.|TRBD1|TRBJ2-5|TRBV5-1
TGCGCCAGCAGCTTGGGGGGGACAGGGCGCCAAGAGACCCAGTACTTC
CASSLGGTGRQETQYF
>.|.|TRBJ1-1|TRBV11-2
TGTGCCAGCAGCTTCAAAAATGAAGCTTTCTTT
CASSFKNEAFF
>.|TRBD1|TRBJ1-5|TRBV6-2/TRBV6-3
TGTGCCAGCAGTTACTCGGAGACAGGGTACAACCAGCCCCAGCATTTT
CASSYSETGYNQPQHF
>.|TRBD2|TRBJ2-6|TRBV5-1
TGCGCCAGCGACCCAGGGAGGGGACCGTCTGGGGCCAACGTCCTGACTTTC
CASDPGRGPSGANVLTF
>.|TRBD1|TRBJ1-2|TRBV2
TGTGCCAGCACTCGGCAGGGGGGAGGCTATGGCTACACCTTC
CASTRQGGGYGYTF
>.|TRBD1|TRBJ1-6|TRBV10-3
TGTGCCATCGGGGTCATGAGTACAGGGGTTTCACCCCTCCACTTT
CAIGVMSTGVSPLHF
>.|.|TRBJ2-6|TRBV5-4
TGTGCCAGCAGCTCGGACTGGGCTGGGGCCAACGTCCTGACTTTC
CASSSDWAGANVLTF
>.|TRBD1|TRBJ2-5|TRBV27
TGTGCCAGCGGGACAGGGATGACCCAGTACTTC
CASGTGMTQYF
>.|.|TRBJ2-1|TRBV15
TGTGCCACCAGCAGAGAAACAGAGCTCTCCTACAATGAGCAGTTCTTC
CATSRETELSYNEQFF
>.|TRBD1|TRBJ1-1|TRBV5-3
TGTGCCAGAAGCTTGGGAGGGGGCCCCCTCCCGAGCACTGAAGCTTTCTTT
CARSLGGGPLPSTEAFF
>.|TRBD2|TRBJ2-1|TRBV6-5
TGTGCCAGCCGGGAACTAGGGAGGGGCAATGAGCAGTTCTTC
CASRELGRGNEQFF
>once|TRBD2|TRBJ2-1|TRBV6-2/TRBV6-3
TGTGCCAGCAGTTCGGGGGGGGTACAAAAAAATGAGCAGTTCTTC
CASSSGGVQKNEQFF
>.|.|TRBJ1-6|TRBV9
TGTGCCAGCAGCGGGACCGGGACTTCAGATTCACCCCTCCACTTT
CASSGTGTSDSPLHF
>.|.|TRBJ1-3|TRBV5-6
TGTGCCAGCAGCCCCCGGTTCTTTAGAAACACCATATATTTT
CASSPRFFRNTIYF
>.|.|TRBJ1-3|TRBV19
TGTGCCAGTAGTATAGGGAGCGGAAACACCATATATTTT
CASSIGSGNTIYF
>.|.|TRBJ1-5|TRBV12-3/TRBV12-4
TGTGCCAGCACCATGGGGAGTCAGCCCCAGCATTTT
CASTMGSQPQHF
>few|.|TRBJ1-6|TRBV6-5
TGTGCCAGCAGTTTACAGGGTTCACCCCTCCACTTT
CASSLQGSPLHF
>.|TRBD1|TRBJ1-5|TRBV7-2
TGTGCCAGCAGCTTGGGACAGGGGGAGGGTCAGCCCCAGCATTTT
CASSLGQGEGQPQHF
>.|.|TRBJ1-4|TRBV3-1/TRBV3-2
TGTGCCAGCAGCCGGCTAGGAAAACTGTTTTTT
CASSRLGKLFF
>.|.|TRBJ1-2|TRBV5-1
TGCGCCAGCAGACCAGGCAGCTATGGCTACACCTTC
CASRPGSYGYTF
>.|.|TRBJ1-5|TRBV6-2/TRBV6-3
TGTGCCAGCAGTTACACGGGTCAGCCCCAGCATTTT
CASSYTGQPQHF
>once|TRBD2|TRBJ2-1|TRBV6-2/TRBV6-3
TGTGCCAGCAGTCCGCTAGCGGGGGGGACCAATGAGCAGTTCTTC
CASSPLAGGTNEQFF
>.|.|TRBJ1-1|TRBV4-1
TGCGCCAGCAGCTTCGGGGGTTTCAACACTGAAGCTTTCTTT
CASSFGGFNTEAFF
>.|.|TRBJ1-1|TRBV18
TGTGCCAGCTCACCGCCAGTCAACACTGAAGCTTTCTTT
CASSPPVNTEAFF
>.|TRBD1|TRBJ1-5|TRBV7-2
TGTGCCAGCAGCTACGGGGACAGGGGTAATCAGCCCCAGCATTTT
CASSYGDRGNQPQHF
>.|.|TRBJ2-7|TRBV14
TGTGCCAGCAGCCAAGATCGGGATTACGAGCAGTACTTC
CASSQDRDYEQYF
>.|.|TRBJ1-1|TRBV12-3/TRBV12-4
TGTGCCAGCAATAGGGACTCCGACACTGAAGCTTTCTTT
CASNRDSDTEAFF
>.|TRBD2|TRBJ2-1|TRBV5-1
TGCGCCCGCGGACGAGGAGGGGGGAAGGGACTAGCGGGACCGCTCTCCTACAATGAGCAGTTCTTC
CARGRGGGKGLAGPLSYNEQFF
>.|TRBD2|TRBJ2-1|TRBV7-2
TGTGCCAGCAGAACTGGGCGGGGGAGATACAATGAGCAGTTCTTC
CASRTGRGRYNEQFF
>.|.|TRBJ2-7|TRBV10-2
TGCGCCAGCAGGGAACTAGCAGCCCTAACATACGAGCAGTACTTC
CASRELAALTYEQYF
>.|.|TRBJ2-7|TRBV4-1
TGCGCCAGCAGCCAAGAACAAACCGGGACACTTTCCTACGAGCAGTACTTC
CASSQEQTGTLSYEQYF
>.|.|TRBJ1-6|TRBV2
TGTGCCAGCAGTGAAGAGGGGGTGGATTCACCCCTCCACTTT
CASSEEGVDSPLHF
>few|.|TRBJ1-2|TRBV7-2
TGTGCCAGCAGCTTAGCGGCCGGGACACCCTATGGCTACACCTTC
CASSLAAGTPYGYTF
>.|TRBD1|TRBJ1-2|TRBV27
TGTGCCAGCAGCCCGGGACAGTTTTATGGCTACACCTTC
CASSPGQFYGYTF
>once|.|TRBJ1-2|TRBV5-1
TGCGCCAGCAGCGCAAGCTTTGATGGCTACACCTTC
CASSASFDGYTF
>.|.|TRBJ2-5|TRBV2
TGTGCCAGCAGCGCACAGGGTTTGAAAGAGACCCAGTACTTC
CASSAQGLKETQYF